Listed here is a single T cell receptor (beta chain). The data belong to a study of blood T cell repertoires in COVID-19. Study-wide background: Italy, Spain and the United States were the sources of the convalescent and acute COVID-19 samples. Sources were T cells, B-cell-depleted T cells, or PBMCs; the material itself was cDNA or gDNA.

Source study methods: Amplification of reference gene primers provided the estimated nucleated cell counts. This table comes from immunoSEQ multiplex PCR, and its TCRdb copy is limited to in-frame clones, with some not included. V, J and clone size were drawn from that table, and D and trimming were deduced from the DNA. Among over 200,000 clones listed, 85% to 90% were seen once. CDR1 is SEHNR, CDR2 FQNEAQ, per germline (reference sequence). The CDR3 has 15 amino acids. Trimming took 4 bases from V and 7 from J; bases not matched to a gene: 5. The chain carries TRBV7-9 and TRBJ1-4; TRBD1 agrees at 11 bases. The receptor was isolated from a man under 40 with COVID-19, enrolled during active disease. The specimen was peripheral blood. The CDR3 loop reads CASSWTGGEGEKLFF. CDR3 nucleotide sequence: TGTGCCAGCAGCTGGACAGGGGGCGAAGGTGAAAAACTGTTTTTT. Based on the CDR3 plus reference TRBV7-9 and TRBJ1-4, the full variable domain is DTGVSQNPRHKITKRGQNVTFRCDPISEHNRLYWYRQTLGQGPEFLTYFQNEAQLEKSRLLSDRFSAERPKGSFSTLEIQRTEQGDSAMYLCASSWTGGEGEKLFFGSGTQLSVL.